The clone carrying this T cell receptor (beta chain) was seen at least ten times. Via MiXCR, TCRdb re-called the 5' RACE reads, giving one row per CDR3 protein. The table shows about 240,000 distinct CDR3 sequences, with 6.9% occurring only once. Germline assignment: CDR1 SQVTM and CDR2 ANQGSEA. Trimming took off 2 bases at V and 7 bases at J, with 17 bases between the two ends. The CDR3 has 14 residues. The data were taken from a study of T cells after yellow fever vaccination. The J gene is TRBJ2-5, the V gene TRBV29-1, with D possibly matching TRBD1 (6 bases). Source: CD4+ T cells sorted from PBMCs, taken 15 days after the yellow fever booster vaccination. The clonotype comes from a young man who received the YFV17D yellow fever vaccine. The chain's CDR3 is CSVEMVQGRGTQYF. As DNA, the CDR3 is TGCAGCGTTGAAATGGTACAGGGTCGCGGGACCCAGTACTTC. Complete variable domain (other parts from reference TRBV29-1 and TRBJ2-5): SAVISQKPSRDICQRGTSLTIQCQVDSQVTMMFWYRQQPGQSLTLIATANQGSEATYESGFVIDKFPISRPNLTFSTLTVSNMSPEDSSIYLCSVEMVQGRGTQYFGPGTRLLVL.